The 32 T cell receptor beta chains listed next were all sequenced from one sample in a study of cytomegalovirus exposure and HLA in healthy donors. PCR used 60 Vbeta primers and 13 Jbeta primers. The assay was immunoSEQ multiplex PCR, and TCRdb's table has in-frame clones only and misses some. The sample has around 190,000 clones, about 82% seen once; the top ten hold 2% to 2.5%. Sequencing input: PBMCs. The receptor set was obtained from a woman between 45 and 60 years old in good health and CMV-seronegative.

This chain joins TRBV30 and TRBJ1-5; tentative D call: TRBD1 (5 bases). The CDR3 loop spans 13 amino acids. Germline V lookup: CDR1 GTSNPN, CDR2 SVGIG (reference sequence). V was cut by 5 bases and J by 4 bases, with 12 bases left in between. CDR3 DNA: TGTGCCTGGGGGGGAGGTCCTAATCAGCCCCAGCATTTT. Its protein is CAWGGGPNQPQHF.

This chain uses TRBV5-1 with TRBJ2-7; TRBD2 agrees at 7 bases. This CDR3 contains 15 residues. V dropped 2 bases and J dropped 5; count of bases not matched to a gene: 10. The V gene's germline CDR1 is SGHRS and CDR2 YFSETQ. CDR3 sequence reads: CASSLSAGVNNEQYF. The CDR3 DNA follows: TGCGCCAGCAGCTTATCGGCGGGAGTCAACAACGAGCAGTACTTC.

The CDR3 DNA follows: TGTGCCAGCAGTGAAAGAGCCCGAAGCTCCTACAATGAGCAGTTCTTC. Amino acids: CASSERARSSYNEQFF. J is TRBJ2-1 and V is TRBV2; D is ambiguous. Looked up from germline, CDR1 is SNHLY and CDR2 is FYNNEI. This CDR3 comprises 16 residues. V lost 2 bases and J 0 bases, leaving 11 bases between the germline ends.

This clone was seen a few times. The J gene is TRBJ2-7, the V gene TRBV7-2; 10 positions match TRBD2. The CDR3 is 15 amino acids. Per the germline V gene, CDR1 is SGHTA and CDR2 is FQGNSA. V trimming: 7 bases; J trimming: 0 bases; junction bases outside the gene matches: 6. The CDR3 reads CASTIGTSVSYEQYF. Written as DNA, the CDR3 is TGTGCCAGCACCATCGGGACTAGCGTCTCCTACGAGCAGTACTTC.

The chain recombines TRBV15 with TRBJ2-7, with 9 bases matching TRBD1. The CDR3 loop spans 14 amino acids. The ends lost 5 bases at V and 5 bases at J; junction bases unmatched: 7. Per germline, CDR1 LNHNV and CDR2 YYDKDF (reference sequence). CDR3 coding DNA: TGTGCCACCAGCGCCCGGGACAGGGTCGACGAGCAGTACTTC. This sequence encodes CATSARDRVDEQYF. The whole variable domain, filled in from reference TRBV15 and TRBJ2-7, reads DAMVIQNPRYQVTQFGKPVTLSCSQTLNHNVMYWYQQKSSQAPKLLFHYYDKDFNNEADTPDNFQSRRPNTSFCFLDIRSPGLGDTAMYLCATSARDRVDEQYFGPGTRLTVT.

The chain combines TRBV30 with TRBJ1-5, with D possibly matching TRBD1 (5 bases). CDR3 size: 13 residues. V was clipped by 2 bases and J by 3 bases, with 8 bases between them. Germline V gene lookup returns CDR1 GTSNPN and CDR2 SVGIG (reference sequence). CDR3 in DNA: TGTGCCTGGAGTAGGGGTCTCAATCAGCCCCAGCATTTT. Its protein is CAWSRGLNQPQHF.

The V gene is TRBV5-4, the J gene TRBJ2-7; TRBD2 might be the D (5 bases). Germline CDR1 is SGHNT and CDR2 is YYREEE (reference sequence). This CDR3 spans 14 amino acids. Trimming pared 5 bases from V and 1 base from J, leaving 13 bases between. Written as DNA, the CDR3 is TGTGCCAGCAGTTTTGGACGGGATTCCTACGAGCAGTACTTC. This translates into CASSFGRDSYEQYF.

CDR3 amino acids: CASRAGGRYEQYF. The CDR3 DNA reads as TGTGCCAGTCGCGCGGGAGGGCGGTACGAGCAGTACTTC. The gene calls are TRBV19 and TRBJ2-7, with 9 bases aligning to TRBD2. There are 13 residues in the CDR3. V lost 8 bases, J lost 4 bases, and 6 bases stayed unmatched. Germline V gene lookup returns CDR1 LNHDA and CDR2 SQIVND (reference sequence).

The CDR3 loop reads CASSLGQGRLAQNTGELFF. CDR3 nucleotides: TGCGCCAGCAGCCTAGGACAGGGGAGACTAGCGCAGAACACCGGGGAGCTGTTTTTT. The V call is TRBV5-1, the J call TRBJ2-2; possible D gene TRBD1, 9 bases. V was trimmed by 4 bases and J by 1 base, leaving 23 bases between them. CDR1 and CDR2 (germline): SGHRS, YFSETQ. The CDR3 totals 19 residues.

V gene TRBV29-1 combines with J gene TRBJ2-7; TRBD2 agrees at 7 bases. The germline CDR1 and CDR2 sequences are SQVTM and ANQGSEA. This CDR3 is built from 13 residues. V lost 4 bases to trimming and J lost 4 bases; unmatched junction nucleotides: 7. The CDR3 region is CSVVAGVGYEQYF. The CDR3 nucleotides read TGCAGCGTTGTGGCGGGAGTAGGGTACGAGCAGTACTTC.

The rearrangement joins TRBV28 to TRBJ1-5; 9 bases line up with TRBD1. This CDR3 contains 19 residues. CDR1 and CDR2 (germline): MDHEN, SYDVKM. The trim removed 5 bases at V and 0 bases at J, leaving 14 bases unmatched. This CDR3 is CASSHPPGTGTSSNQPQHF. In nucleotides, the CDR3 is TGTGCCAGCAGTCATCCCCCCGGGACAGGGACCAGTAGCAATCAGCCCCAGCATTTT.

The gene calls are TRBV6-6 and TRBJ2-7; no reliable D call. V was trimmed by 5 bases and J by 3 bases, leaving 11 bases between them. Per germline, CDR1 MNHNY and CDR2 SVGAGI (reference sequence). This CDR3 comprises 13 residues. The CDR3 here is CASSPPGFYEQYF. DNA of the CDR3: TGTGCCAGCAGTCCACCGGGTTTCTACGAGCAGTACTTC.

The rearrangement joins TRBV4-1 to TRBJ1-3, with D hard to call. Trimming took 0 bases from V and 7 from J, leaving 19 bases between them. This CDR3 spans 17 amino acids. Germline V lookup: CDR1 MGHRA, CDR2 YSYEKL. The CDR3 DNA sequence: TGCGCCAGCAGCCAAGATCCCGACCGAACTAACGGCAACACCATATATTTT. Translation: CASSQDPDRTNGNTIYF.

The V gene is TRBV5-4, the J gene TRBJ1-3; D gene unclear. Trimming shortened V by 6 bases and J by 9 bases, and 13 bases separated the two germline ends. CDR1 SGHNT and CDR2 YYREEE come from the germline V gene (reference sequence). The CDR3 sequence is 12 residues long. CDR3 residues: CASTGPGGTIYF. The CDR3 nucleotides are TGTGCCAGCACCGGACCGGGAGGCACCATATATTTT. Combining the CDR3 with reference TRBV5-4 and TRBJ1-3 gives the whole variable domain ETGVTQSPTHLIKTRGQQVTLRCSSQSGHNTVSWYQQALGQGPQFIFQYYREEENGRGNFPPRFSGLQFPNYSSELNVNALELDDSALYLCASTGPGGTIYFGEGSWLTVV.

As DNA, the CDR3 is TGTGCCAGCAGCCAGCCGGGTAGTTTGGCCGGGGAGCTGTTTTTT. Its protein is CASSQPGSLAGELFF. The chain links TRBV5-4 to TRBJ2-2; D remains ambiguous. This CDR3 spans 15 amino acids. Per the germline V gene, CDR1 is SGHNT and CDR2 is YYREEE (reference sequence). V was cut by 4 bases and J by 6 bases, with 16 bases left in between. The full variable domain, in which reference TRBV5-4 and TRBJ2-2 provide the parts outside the CDR3, is ETGVTQSPTHLIKTRGQQVTLRCSSQSGHNTVSWYQQALGQGPQFIFQYYREEENGRGNFPPRFSGLQFPNYSSELNVNALELDDSALYLCASSQPGSLAGELFFGEGSRLTVL.

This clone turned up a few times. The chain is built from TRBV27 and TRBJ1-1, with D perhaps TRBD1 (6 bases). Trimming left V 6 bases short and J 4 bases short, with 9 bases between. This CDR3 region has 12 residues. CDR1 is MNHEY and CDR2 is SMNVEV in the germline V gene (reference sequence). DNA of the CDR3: TGTGCCAGCAGAGACAGGTCCACTGAAGCTTTCTTT. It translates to CASRDRSTEAFF.

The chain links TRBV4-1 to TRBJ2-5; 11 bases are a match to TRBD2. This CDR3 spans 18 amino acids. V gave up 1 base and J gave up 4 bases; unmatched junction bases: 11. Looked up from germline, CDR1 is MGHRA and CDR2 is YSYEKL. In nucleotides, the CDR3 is TGCGCCAGCAGCCAAGGAAGGGCTAGCGGGAGGACTGGAGAGACCCAGTACTTC. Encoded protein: CASSQGRASGRTGETQYF.

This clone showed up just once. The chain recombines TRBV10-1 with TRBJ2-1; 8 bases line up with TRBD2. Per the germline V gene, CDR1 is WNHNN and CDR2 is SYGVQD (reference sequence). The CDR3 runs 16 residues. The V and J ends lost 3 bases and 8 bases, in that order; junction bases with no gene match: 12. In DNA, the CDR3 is TGCGCCAGCAGTGAAGCAGGGACTAGTGGGTTCGATGAGCAGTTCTTC. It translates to CASSEAGTSGFDEQFF.

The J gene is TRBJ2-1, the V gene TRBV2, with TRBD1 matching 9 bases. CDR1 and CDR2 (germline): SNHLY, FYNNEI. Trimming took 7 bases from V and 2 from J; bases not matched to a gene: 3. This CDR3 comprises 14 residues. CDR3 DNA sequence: TGTGCCAGCACTCGACAGGGGGCCTACAATGAGCAGTTCTTC. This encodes CASTRQGAYNEQFF. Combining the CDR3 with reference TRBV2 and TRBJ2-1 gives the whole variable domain EPEVTQTPSHQVTQMGQEVILRCVPISNHLYFYWYRQILGQKVEFLVSFYNNEISEKSEIFDDQFSVERPDGSNFTLKIRSTKLEDSAMYFCASTRQGAYNEQFFGPGTRLTVL.

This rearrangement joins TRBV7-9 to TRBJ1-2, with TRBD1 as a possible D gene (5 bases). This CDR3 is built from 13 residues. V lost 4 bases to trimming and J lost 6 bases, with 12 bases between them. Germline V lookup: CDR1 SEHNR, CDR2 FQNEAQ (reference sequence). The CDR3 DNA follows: TGTGCCAGCAGCTATCGATGGGGGGATGGCTACACCTTC. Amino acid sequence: CASSYRWGDGYTF.

The CDR3 DNA is TGTGCCATCAGTGAGTCGACTCGGGGGGGGGCAGATACGCAGTATTTT. Protein product: CAISESTRGGADTQYF. The V and J genes are TRBV10-3 and TRBJ2-3, with 8 positions matching TRBD2. The CDR3 totals 16 residues. Trimming took 0 bases from V and 4 from J; bases not matched to a gene: 6. The germline V gene encodes CDR1 ENHRY and CDR2 SYGVKD.

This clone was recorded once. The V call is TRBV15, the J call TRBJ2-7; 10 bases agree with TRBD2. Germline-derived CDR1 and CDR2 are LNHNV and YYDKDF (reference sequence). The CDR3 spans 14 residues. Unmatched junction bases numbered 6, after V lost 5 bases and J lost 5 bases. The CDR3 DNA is TGTGCCACCAGCTCTAGCGGGAGTAGGGACGAGCAGTACTTC. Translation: CATSSSGSRDEQYF.

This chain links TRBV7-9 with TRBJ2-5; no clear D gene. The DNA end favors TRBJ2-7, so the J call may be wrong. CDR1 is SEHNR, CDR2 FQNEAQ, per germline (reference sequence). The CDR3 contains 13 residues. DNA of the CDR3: TGTGCCAGCAGCTTAGTCCGCACCTACGAGCAGTACTTC. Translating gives CASSLVRTYEQYF.

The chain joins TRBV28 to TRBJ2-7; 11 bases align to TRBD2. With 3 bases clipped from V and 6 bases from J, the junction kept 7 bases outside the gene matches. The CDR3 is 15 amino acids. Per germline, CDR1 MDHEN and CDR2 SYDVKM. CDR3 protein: CASSFELAGVSEQYF. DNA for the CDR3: TGTGCCAGCAGTTTCGAACTAGCGGGAGTGAGCGAGCAGTACTTC.

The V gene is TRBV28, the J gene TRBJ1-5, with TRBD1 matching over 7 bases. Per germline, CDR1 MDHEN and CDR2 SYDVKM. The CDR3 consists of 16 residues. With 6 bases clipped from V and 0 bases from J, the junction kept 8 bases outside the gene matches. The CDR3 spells CASSPETGISNQPQHF. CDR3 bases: TGTGCCAGCAGCCCTGAGACAGGGATTAGCAATCAGCCCCAGCATTTT. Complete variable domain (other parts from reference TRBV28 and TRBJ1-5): DVKVTQSSRYLVKRTGEKVFLECVQDMDHENMFWYRQDPGLGLRLIYFSYDVKMKEKGDIPEGYSVSREKKERFSLILESASTNQTSMYLCASSPETGISNQPQHFGDGTRLSIL.

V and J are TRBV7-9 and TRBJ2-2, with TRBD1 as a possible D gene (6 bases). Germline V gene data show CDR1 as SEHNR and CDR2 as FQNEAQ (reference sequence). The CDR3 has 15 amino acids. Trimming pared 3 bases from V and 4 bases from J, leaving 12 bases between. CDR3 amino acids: CASSFHRAGTGELFF. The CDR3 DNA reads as TGTGCCAGCAGCTTCCACAGGGCCGGCACCGGGGAGCTGTTTTTT.

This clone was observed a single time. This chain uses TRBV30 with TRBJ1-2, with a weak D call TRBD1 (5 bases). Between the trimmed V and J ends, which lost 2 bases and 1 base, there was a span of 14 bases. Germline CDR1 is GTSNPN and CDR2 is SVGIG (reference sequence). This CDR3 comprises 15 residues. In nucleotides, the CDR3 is TGTGCCTGGAGTCCCCCCTTCGACAGTAACTATGGCTACACCTTC. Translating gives CAWSPPFDSNYGYTF.

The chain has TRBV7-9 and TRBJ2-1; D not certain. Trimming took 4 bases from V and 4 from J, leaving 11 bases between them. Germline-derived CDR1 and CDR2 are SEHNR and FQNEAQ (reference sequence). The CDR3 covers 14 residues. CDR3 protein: CASSSVPAYNEQFF. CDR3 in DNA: TGTGCCAGCAGCTCCGTCCCCGCGTACAATGAGCAGTTCTTC. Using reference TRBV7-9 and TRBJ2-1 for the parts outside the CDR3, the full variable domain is DTGVSQNPRHKITKRGQNVTFRCDPISEHNRLYWYRQTLGQGPEFLTYFQNEAQLEKSRLLSDRFSAERPKGSFSTLEIQRTEQGDSAMYLCASSSVPAYNEQFFGPGTRLTVL.

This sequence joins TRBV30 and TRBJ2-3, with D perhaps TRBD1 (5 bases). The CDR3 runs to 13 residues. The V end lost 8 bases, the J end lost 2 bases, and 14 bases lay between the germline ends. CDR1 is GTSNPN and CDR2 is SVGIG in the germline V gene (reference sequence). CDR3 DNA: TGTGCCCTTAGCCCAGGGAACACAGATACGCAGTATTTT. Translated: CALSPGNTDTQYF.

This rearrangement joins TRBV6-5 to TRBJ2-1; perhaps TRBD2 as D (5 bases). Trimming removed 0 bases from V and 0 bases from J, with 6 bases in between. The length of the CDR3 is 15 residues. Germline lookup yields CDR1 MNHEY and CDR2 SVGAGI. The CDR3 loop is CASSYSGSSYNEQFF. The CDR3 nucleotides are TGTGCCAGCAGTTACTCAGGGAGCTCCTACAATGAGCAGTTCTTC.

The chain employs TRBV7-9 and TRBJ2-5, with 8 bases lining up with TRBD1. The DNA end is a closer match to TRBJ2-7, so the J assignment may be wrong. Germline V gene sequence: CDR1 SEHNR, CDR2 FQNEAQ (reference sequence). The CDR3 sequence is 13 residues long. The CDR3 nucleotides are TGTGCCAGCAGCTTCGGACAGGGCTACGAGCAGTACTTC. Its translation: CASSFGQGYEQYF.

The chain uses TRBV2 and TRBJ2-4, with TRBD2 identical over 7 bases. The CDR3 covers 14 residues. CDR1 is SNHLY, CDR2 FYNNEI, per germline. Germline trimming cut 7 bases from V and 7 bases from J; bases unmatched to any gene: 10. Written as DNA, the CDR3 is TGTGCCAGCACCGGGAGGCAGGTAAAGAACATTCAGTACTTC. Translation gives CASTGRQVKNIQYF.